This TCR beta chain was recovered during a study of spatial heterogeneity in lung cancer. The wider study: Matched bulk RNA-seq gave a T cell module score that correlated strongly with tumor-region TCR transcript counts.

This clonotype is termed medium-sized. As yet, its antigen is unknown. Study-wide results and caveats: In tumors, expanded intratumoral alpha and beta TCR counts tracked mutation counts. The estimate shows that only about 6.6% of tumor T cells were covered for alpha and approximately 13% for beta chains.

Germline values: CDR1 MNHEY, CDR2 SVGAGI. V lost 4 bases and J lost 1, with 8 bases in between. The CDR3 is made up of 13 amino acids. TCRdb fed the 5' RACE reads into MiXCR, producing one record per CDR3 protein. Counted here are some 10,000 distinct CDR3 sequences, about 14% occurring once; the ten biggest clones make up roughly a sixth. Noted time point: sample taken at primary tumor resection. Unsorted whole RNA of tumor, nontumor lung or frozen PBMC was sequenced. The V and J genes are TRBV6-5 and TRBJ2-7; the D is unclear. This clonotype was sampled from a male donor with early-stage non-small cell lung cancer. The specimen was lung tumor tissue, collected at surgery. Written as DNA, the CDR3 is TGTGCCAGCAGTTTGGCGACTTCCTACGAGCAGTACTTC. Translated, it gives CASSLATSYEQYF.